This T cell receptor (beta chain) was found in a study of blood T cell repertoires in COVID-19. This CDR3 has 16 residues. Germline-derived CDR1 and CDR2 are MNHNS and SASEGT. Trimming left V 0 bases short and J 5 bases short, with 17 bases between. Each exposed participant met a COVID-19 case in the 2 weeks preceding study entry. Per the original data handling: Nucleated cell counts were estimated from reference gene primer amplification. Clones were sequenced by immunoSEQ multiplex PCR, and TCRdb holds only the in-frame ones, with some missing. V and J calls and clone size are those listed in that table; D and trimming were worked out from the DNA. The sample lists about 280,000 clones; around 80% were seen once.

The chain links TRBV6-1 to TRBJ2-7; TRBD2 might be the D (7 bases). Sequencing used PBMCs or T cells enriched from blood (not recorded which). The receptor was derived from a man aged 40-49 years who had been exposed to COVID-19. Here the CDR3 DNA reads TGTGCCAGCAGTGAAGCGCTTCTAGGGGGAGGGAACGAGCAGTACTTC. It specifies CASSEALLGGGNEQYF.